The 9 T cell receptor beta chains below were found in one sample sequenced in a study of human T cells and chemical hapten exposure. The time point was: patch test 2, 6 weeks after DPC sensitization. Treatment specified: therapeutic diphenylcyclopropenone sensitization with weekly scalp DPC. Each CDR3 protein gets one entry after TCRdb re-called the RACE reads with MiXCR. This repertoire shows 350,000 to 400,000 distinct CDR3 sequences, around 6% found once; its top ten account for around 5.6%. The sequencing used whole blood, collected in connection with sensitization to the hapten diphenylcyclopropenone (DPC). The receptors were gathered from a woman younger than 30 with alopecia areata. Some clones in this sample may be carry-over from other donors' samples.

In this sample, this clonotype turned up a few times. As DNA, the CDR3 is TGTGCCAGCAGCATAGTGGTAGCGGGGACTAGCACAGATACGCAGTATTTT. Its protein is CASSIVVAGTSTDTQYF. The chain links TRBV5-4 to TRBJ2-3; 8 positions agree with TRBD2. CDR3 length equals 17 residues. J lost 0 bases, V lost 4 bases, and 10 bases had no gene match. Germline CDR1 SGHNT, CDR2 YYREEE (reference sequence).

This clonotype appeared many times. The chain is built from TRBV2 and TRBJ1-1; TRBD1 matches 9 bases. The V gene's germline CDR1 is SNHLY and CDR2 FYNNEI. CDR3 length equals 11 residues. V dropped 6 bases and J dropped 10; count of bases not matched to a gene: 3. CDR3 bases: TGTGCCAGCAGCCTGGGACAGGGAGCTTTCTTT. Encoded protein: CASSLGQGAFF.

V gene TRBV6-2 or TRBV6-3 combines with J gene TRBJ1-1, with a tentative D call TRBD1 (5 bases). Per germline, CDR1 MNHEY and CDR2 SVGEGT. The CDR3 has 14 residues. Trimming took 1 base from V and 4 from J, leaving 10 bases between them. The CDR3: CASSYWRGGTEAFF. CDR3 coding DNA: TGTGCCAGCAGTTACTGGCGGGGGGGCACTGAAGCTTTCTTT.

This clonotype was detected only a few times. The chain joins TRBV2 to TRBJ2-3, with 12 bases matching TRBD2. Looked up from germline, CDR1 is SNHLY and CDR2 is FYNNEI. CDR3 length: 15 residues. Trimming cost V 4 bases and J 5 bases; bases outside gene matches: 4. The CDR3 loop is CASSARTSGEDTQYF. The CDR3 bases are TGTGCCAGCAGTGCCCGGACTAGCGGGGAAGATACGCAGTATTTT.

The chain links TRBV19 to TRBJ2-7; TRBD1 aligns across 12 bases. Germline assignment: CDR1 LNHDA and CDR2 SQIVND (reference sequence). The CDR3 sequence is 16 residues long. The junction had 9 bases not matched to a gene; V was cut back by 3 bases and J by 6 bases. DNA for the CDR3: TGTGCCAGTAGTATTTATGGGACAGGGGGCCTGAGCGAGCAGTACTTC. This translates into CASSIYGTGGLSEQYF.

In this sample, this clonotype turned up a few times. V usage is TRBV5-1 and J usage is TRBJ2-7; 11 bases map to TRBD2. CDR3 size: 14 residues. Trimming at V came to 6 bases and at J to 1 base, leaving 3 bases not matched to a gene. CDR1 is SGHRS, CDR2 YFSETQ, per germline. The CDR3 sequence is CASTRTSGSYEQYF. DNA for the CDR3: TGCGCCAGCACTAGGACTAGCGGGTCCTACGAGCAGTACTTC. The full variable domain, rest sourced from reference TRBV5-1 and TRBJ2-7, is KAGVTQTPRYLIKTRGQQVTLSCSPISGHRSVSWYQQTPGQGLQFLFEYFSETQRNKGNFPGRFSGRQFSNSRSEMNVSTLELGDSALYLCASTRTSGSYEQYFGPGTRLTVT.

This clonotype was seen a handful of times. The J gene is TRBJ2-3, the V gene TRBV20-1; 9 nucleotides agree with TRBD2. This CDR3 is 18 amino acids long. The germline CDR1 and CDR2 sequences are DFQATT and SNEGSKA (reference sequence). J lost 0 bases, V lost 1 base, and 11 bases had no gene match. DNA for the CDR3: TGCAGTGCTAGAGGTATAGGACTAGCGACAATTAGCACAGATACGCAGTATTTT. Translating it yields CSARGIGLATISTDTQYF.

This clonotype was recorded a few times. The CDR3 DNA reads TGTGCCAGCGCACGGCTAGCGGGGGCCGGACGCAATGAGCAGTTCTTC. It specifies CASARLAGAGRNEQFF. The chain has TRBV7-3 and TRBJ2-1; 10 bases agree with TRBD2. There are 16 residues in the CDR3. Trimming removed 8 bases from V and 6 bases from J; junction bases left unmatched: 13. Germline loops: CDR1 SGHTA, CDR2 FQGTGA.

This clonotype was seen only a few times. CDR3 sequence reads: CASSWDGSNTEAFF. The CDR3 region has the DNA TGTGCCAGCAGCTGGGACGGTTCGAACACTGAAGCTTTCTTT. V and J are TRBV11-1 and TRBJ1-1; D might be TRBD1 (5 bases). Germline CDR1 reads SGHAT; CDR2 reads FQDESV (reference sequence). Trimming stripped 4 bases from V and 1 base from J, with 10 bases between. The CDR3 spans 14 residues.